The 16 T cell receptor beta chains in this list originate from one sample, sequenced in a study of CD8+ T cells in alopecia areata. Sample treatment: oral pan-JAK inhibitor, 5-10 mg twice daily. cDNA prepared by RNA extraction and subsequent reverse transcription served as the template for sequencing. TCRdb's copy holds only in-frame clones and misses some; the assay was immunoSEQ multiplex PCR. The sample carries about 140,000 clones, approximately 85% recorded once. Sequences were derived from CD8+ T cells sorted from blood, sampled at week 4, from a patient treated with tofacitinib. These receptors were obtained from a human donor with alopecia areata.

This clone was seen just once. The chain recombines TRBV7-2 with TRBJ2-1; D not certain. CDR3 length: 10 amino acids. V was cut by 3 bases and J by 6 bases, with 0 bases left in between. The germline CDR1 and CDR2 sequences are SGHTA and FQGNSA. CDR3 protein: CASSFNEQFF. The CDR3 DNA reads TGTGCCAGCAGCTTCAATGAGCAGTTCTTC.

CDR3 region: CASSLNLVDEQYF. The CDR3 DNA is TGTGCCAGCAGCTTAAATCTAGTGGACGAGCAGTACTTC. The rearrangement joins TRBV7-2 to TRBJ2-7; D gene unclear. The length of the CDR3 is 13 residues. The germline V gene encodes CDR1 SGHTA and CDR2 FQGNSA. V lost 2 bases and J lost 5, with 10 bases in between.

The chain recombines TRBV29-1 with TRBJ2-5; 8 bases agree with TRBD1. Near its end, the DNA agrees better with TRBJ2-7, so the J call may be wrong. This CDR3 contains 15 residues. The V gene's germline CDR1 is SQVTM and CDR2 ANQGSEA. DNA of the CDR3: TGCAGCGTTGAGACGAGGCAGGGGGCCAACTACGAGCAGTACTTC. Translated: CSVETRQGANYEQYF.

This chain uses TRBV30 with TRBJ2-2; 8 positions agree with TRBD1. Looked up from germline, CDR1 is GTSNPN and CDR2 is SVGIG (reference sequence). With 3 bases clipped from V and 8 bases from J, the junction kept 11 bases outside the gene matches. CDR3 length: 15 residues. The CDR3 sequence is CAWSAGQGISGELFF. For the CDR3, the DNA is TGTGCCTGGAGCGCCGGACAGGGAATTTCAGGGGAGCTGTTTTTT.

This clone appeared once. The V gene is TRBV7-9, the J gene TRBJ2-5; D uncertain. CDR3 length equals 12 residues. V lost 2 bases, J lost 1 base, and 2 bases lay in between. Germline loops: CDR1 SEHNR, CDR2 FQNEAQ (reference sequence). This chain's CDR3 is CASSLIQETQYF. The DNA for the CDR3 is TGTGCCAGCAGCTTAATCCAAGAGACCCAGTACTTC.

CDR3 nucleotide sequence: TGCGCCAGCAGCCAAGATTCGGGATTCCACTCTGGAAACACCATATATTTT. Its protein is CASSQDSGFHSGNTIYF. The gene calls are TRBV4-3 and TRBJ1-3, with D unresolved. V was pared by 0 bases and J by 0 bases, with 12 bases between. Germline V gene sequence: CDR1 LGHNA, CDR2 YSLEER. The length of the CDR3 is 17 residues.

This chain links TRBV6-5 with TRBJ2-5; 9 nucleotides agree with TRBD1. J gave up 4 bases and V 2 bases, and 8 bases lay outside the gene matches. The CDR3 covers 16 residues. Germline-derived CDR1 and CDR2 are MNHEY and SVGAGI. As DNA, the CDR3 is TGTGCCAGCAGTTACGGCCGACAGGGGGTGGGAGAGACCCAGTACTTC. The encoded protein is CASSYGRQGVGETQYF.

This clone was picked up a small number of times. The chain combines TRBV30 with TRBJ2-7; TRBD1 aligns across 8 bases. Unmatched junction bases numbered 3, after V lost 2 bases and J lost 0 bases. Germline V gene lookup returns CDR1 GTSNPN and CDR2 SVGIG (reference sequence). The CDR3 is 14 amino acids. The CDR3 coding sequence is TGTGCCTGGAGTACCGGACAGGGCTCCTACGAGCAGTACTTC. This encodes CAWSTGQGSYEQYF. Based on the CDR3 plus reference TRBV30 and TRBJ2-7, the full variable domain is SQTIHQWPATLVQPVGSPLSLECTVEGTSNPNLYWYRQAAGRGLQLLFYSVGIGQISSEVPQNLSASRPQDRQFILSSKKLLLSDSGFYLCAWSTGQGSYEQYFGPGTRLTVT.

The rearrangement links TRBV30 to TRBJ2-3, with 8 bases aligning to TRBD1. The CDR3 has 15 residues. V was clipped by 1 base and J by 1 base; unmatched bases: 4. Germline assignment: CDR1 GTSNPN and CDR2 SVGIG (reference sequence). The CDR3 loop reads CAWSDGQGGTDTQYF. CDR3 coding DNA: TGTGCCTGGAGTGACGGACAGGGCGGCACAGATACGCAGTATTTT.

The chain joins TRBV28 to TRBJ2-7; D remains unclear. The CDR3 length is 14 residues. Trimming removed 1 base at V and 3 bases at J, with 10 bases between. The germline gives CDR1 MDHEN, CDR2 SYDVKM. The CDR3 bases are TGTGCCAGCAGTTTATCTTCGGGCGGCTACGAGCAGTACTTC. Residues: CASSLSSGGYEQYF. Full variable domain (outside the CDR3, taken from reference TRBV28 and TRBJ2-7): DVKVTQSSRYLVKRTGEKVFLECVQDMDHENMFWYRQDPGLGLRLIYFSYDVKMKEKGDIPEGYSVSREKKERFSLILESASTNQTSMYLCASSLSSGGYEQYFGPGTRLTVT.

The V and J genes are TRBV4-1 and TRBJ2-7; possible D gene TRBD1, 6 bases. Trimming took off 0 bases at V and 2 bases at J, with 11 bases between the two ends. Per the germline V gene, CDR1 is MGHRA and CDR2 is YSYEKL. The CDR3 is 15 amino acids. This CDR3 is CASSQDPGVTYEQYF. DNA of the CDR3: TGCGCCAGCAGCCAAGATCCAGGGGTGACCTACGAGCAGTACTTC.

The chain employs TRBV19 and TRBJ2-6; D might be TRBD2 (5 bases). Per the germline V gene, CDR1 is LNHDA and CDR2 is SQIVND (reference sequence). The CDR3 is made up of 15 amino acids. V gave up 3 bases and J gave up 2 bases, with 8 bases separating them. Written as DNA, the CDR3 is TGTGCCAGTAGTATCGGGGTTACTGGGGCCAACGTCCTGACTTTC. Residues: CASSIGVTGANVLTF.

As DNA, the CDR3 is TGTGCCAGCAGTGACTCAGCTGGCGGGGGGGCCTACAATGAGCAGTTCTTC. Its protein is CASSDSAGGGAYNEQFF. V is TRBV6-4 and J is TRBJ2-1; 9 bases match TRBD2. The germline gives CDR1 MRHNA, CDR2 SNTAGT. The CDR3 has 17 residues. The ends lost 0 bases at V and 2 bases at J; junction bases unmatched: 5.

The rearrangement links TRBV2 to TRBJ2-3; TRBD2 aligns across 8 bases. Germline CDR1 SNHLY, CDR2 FYNNEI. This CDR3 has 14 amino acids. The J segment lost 2 bases and the V segment lost 8 bases, leaving 6 bases of the junction unmatched. In DNA, the CDR3 is TGTGCCAGCGGGCAGCGGGGGATCACAGATACGCAGTATTTT. Protein sequence: CASGQRGITDTQYF.

The chain carries TRBV6-5 and TRBJ2-7, with D tentatively TRBD1 or TRBD2 (5 bases each). Germline loops: CDR1 MNHEY, CDR2 SVGAGI. Trimming took off 4 bases at V and 7 bases at J, with 17 bases between the two ends. The CDR3 consists of 14 residues. In DNA form, the CDR3 reads TGTGCCAGCAGTTTCGCCGGGACGGGTTCAGAGCAGTACTTC. It specifies CASSFAGTGSEQYF.

This chain joins TRBV13 and TRBJ2-7, with D possibly being TRBD2 (6 bases). This CDR3 is 16 amino acids long. Germline V CDR1 and CDR2: PRHDT, FYEKMQ (reference sequence). The V end was cut by 0 bases, the J end by 4 bases, with 16 bases between. The CDR3 DNA follows: TGTGCCAGCAGCTTAGGCCTAGGAGGGGCGAGGTACGAGCAGTACTTC. Encoded protein: CASSLGLGGARYEQYF.